This T cell receptor beta chain was recovered during a study of T cells in narcolepsy. Turning to the study itself: Patients with NT1 or NT2 and healthy control donors were enrolled.

CDR3 length: 12 residues. The germline V and J ends were trimmed by 3 bases and 1 base, with 4 bases remaining between them. The V gene's germline CDR1 is SGHNT and CDR2 YYREEE (reference sequence). Study results and limitations: In some patient and control memory CD4+ samples, autoreactive clones were absent. Reportedly, autoreactive clonotypes were serially detected in patients' blood but not controls'.

The repertoire was sequenced with immunoSEQ multiplex PCR; TCRdb's copy has only in-frame clones and lacks some. The table records tens of thousands of clones, 75% to 90% of them present only once. About this clone: Its antigen is undetermined.

The chain links TRBV5-4 to TRBJ1-1; D is ambiguous. This sequence was found in a human donor in good health. Sequences were obtained from memory (CD45RA-) CD4+ T cells from blood. The CDR3 sequence is CASSSPNTEAFF. The CDR3 DNA reads as TGTGCCAGCAGCTCCCCGAACACTGAAGCTTTCTTT.